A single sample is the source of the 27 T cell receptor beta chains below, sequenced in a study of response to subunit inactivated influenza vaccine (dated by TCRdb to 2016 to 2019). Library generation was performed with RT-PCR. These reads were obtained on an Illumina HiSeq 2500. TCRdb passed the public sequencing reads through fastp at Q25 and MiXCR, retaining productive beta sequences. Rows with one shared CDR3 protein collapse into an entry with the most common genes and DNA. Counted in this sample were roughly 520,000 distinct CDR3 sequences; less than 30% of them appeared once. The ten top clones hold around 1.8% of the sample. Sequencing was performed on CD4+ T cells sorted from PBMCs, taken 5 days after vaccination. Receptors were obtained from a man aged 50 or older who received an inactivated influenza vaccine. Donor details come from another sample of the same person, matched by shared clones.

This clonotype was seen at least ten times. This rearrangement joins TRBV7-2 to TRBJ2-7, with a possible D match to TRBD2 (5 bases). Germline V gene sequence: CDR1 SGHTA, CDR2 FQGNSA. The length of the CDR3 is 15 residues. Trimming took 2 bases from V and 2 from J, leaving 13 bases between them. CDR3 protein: CASSLQSYGTYEQYF. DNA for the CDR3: TGTGCCAGCAGCTTACAAAGTTACGGGACCTACGAGCAGTACTTC.

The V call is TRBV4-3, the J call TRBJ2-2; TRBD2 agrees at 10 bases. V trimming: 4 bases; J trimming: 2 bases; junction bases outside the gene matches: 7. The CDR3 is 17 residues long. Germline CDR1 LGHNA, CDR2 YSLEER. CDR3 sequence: CASSPTSSGGNTGELFF. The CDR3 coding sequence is TGCGCCAGCAGCCCTACGTCTAGCGGGGGAAACACCGGGGAGCTGTTTTTT.

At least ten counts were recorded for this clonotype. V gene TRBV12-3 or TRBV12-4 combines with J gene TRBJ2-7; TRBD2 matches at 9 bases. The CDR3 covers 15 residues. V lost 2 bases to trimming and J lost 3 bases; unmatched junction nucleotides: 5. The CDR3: CASSLWSGGNYEQYF. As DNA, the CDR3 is TGTGCCAGCAGTTTATGGAGCGGGGGGAACTACGAGCAGTACTTC.

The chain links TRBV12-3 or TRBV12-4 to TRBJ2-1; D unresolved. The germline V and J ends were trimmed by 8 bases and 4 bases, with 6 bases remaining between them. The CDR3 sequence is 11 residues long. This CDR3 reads CASGVYNEQFF. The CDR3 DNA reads TGTGCCAGCGGAGTATACAATGAGCAGTTCTTC.

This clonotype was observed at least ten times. CDR3 sequence (DNA): TGTGCCAGCAGCCAAATGAGGCGGTCGTCCTCGTACTTC. Its protein product is CASSQMRRSSSYF. The chain carries TRBV3-1 and TRBJ2-5; the D is unclear. The germline V gene has CDR1 LGHDT and CDR2 YNNKEL (reference sequence). Trimming left V 2 bases short and J 13 bases short, with 17 bases between. The CDR3 has 13 amino acids.

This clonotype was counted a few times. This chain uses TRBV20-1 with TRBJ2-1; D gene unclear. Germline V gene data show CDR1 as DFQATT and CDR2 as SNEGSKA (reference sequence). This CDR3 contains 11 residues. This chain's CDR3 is CSGFGRNEQFF. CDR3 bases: TGCAGCGGGTTTGGAAGGAATGAGCAGTTCTTC.

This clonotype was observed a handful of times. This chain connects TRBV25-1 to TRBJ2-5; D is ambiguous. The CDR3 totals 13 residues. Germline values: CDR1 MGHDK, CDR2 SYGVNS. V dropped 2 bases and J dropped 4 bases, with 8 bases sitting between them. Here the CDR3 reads CASSEHGRETQYF. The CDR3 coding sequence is TGTGCCAGCAGTGAACACGGACGAGAGACCCAGTACTTC.

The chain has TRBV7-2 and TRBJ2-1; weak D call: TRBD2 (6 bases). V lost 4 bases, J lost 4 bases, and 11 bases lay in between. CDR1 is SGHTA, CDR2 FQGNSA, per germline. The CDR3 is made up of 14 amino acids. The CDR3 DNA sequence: TGTGCCAGCAGCTCTCGGGAGATTTACAATGAGCAGTTCTTC. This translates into CASSSREIYNEQFF.

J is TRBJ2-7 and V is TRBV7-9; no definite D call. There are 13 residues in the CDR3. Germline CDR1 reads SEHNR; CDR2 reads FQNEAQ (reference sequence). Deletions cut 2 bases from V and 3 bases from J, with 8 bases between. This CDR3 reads CASSLRPNYEQYF. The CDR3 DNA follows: TGTGCCAGCAGCTTACGTCCAAACTACGAGCAGTACTTC.

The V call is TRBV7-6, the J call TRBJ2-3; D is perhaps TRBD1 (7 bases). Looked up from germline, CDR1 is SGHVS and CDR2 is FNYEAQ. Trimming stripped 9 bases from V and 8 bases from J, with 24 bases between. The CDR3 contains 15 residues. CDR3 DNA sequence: TGTGCCAGTGTCCCAGGGGGGCTCTTTCAGGGTACGCAGTATTTT. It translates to CASVPGGLFQGTQYF.

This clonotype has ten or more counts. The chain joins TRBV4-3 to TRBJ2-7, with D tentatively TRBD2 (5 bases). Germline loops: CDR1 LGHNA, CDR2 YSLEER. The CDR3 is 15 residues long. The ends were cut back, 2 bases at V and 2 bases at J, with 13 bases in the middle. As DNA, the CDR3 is TGCGCCAGCAGCCAAAGGGCAGGAGGAGCCTACGAGCAGTACTTC. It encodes CASSQRAGGAYEQYF.

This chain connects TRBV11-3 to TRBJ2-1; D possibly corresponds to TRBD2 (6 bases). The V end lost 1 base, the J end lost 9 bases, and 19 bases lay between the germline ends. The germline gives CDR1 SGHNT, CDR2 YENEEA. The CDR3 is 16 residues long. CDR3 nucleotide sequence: TGTGCCAGCAGCTTAGGCCGGGACTCGGGAATCGGTGAGCAGTTCTTC. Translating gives CASSLGRDSGIGEQFF.

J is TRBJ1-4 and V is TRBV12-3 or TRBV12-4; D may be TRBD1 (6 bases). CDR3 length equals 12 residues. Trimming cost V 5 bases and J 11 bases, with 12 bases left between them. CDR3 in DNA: TGTGCCAGCAGTCTCAGGGGAATTAAACTGTTTTTT. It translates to CASSLRGIKLFF.

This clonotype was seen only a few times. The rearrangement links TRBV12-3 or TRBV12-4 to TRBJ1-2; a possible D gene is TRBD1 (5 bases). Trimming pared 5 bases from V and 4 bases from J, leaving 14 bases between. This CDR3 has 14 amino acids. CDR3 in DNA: TGTGCCAGCAGTCTCCGGACATCGAGCTATGGCTACACCTTC. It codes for CASSLRTSSYGYTF.

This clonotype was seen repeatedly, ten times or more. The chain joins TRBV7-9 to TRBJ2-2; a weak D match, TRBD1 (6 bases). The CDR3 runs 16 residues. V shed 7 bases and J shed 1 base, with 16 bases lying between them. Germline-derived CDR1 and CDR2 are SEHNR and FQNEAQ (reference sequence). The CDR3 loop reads CASNTSPQGNTGELFF. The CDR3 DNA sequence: TGTGCCAGCAACACATCCCCACAGGGGAACACCGGGGAGCTGTTTTTT.

Here the CDR3 reads CASRIAGAGANVLTF. The DNA of the CDR3 is TGTGCCAGCCGAATCGCAGGGGCTGGGGCCAACGTCCTGACTTTC. The chain uses TRBV28 and TRBJ2-6, with TRBD1 as a possible D gene (6 bases). The CDR3 has 15 residues. CDR1 and CDR2 (germline): MDHEN, SYDVKM. V was clipped by 8 bases and J by 2 bases, with 13 bases between them.

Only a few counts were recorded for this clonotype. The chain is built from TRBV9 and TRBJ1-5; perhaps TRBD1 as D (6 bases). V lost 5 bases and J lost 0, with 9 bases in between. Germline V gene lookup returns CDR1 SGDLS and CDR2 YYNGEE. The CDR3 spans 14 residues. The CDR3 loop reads CASSEGVSNQPQHF. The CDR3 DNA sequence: TGTGCCAGCAGTGAGGGGGTTAGCAATCAGCCCCAGCATTTT.

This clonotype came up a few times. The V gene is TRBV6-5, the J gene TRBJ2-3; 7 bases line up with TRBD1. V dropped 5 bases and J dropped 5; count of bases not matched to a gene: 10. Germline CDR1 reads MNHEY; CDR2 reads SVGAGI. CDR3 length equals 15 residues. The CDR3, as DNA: TGTGCCAGCAGTACCGACAGGGTATGGGGAGATACGCAGTATTTT. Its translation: CASSTDRVWGDTQYF.

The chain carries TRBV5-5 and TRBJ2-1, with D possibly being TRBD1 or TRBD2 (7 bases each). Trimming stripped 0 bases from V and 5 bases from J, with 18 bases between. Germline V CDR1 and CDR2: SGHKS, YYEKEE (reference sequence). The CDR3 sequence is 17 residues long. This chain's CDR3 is CASSLALYAGGDNEQFF. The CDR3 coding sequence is TGTGCCAGCAGCTTGGCCTTATATGCAGGGGGGGACAATGAGCAGTTCTTC.

CDR3 DNA: TGCAGCGTTGGCCGGGACCGTCAATCACCCCTCCACTTT. This translates into CSVGRDRQSPLHF. The chain links TRBV29-1 to TRBJ1-6; the D gene is possibly TRBD1 (5 bases). V lost 4 bases, J lost 10 bases, and 14 bases lay in between. The CDR3 consists of 13 residues. From germline, CDR1 is SQVTM and CDR2 ANQGSEA.

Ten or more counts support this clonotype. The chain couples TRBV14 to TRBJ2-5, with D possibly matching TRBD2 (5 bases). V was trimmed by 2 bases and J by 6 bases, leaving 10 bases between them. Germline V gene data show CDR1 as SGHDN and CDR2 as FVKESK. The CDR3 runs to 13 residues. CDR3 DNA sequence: TGTGCCAGCAGCCAAAAGGGAGTAAAGACCCAGTACTTC. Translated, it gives CASSQKGVKTQYF.

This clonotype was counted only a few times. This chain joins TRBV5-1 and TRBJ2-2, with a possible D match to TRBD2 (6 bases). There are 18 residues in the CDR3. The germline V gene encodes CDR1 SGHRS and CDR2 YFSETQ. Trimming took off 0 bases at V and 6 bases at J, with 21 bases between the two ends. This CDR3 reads CASSLGWSVGEEAGELFF. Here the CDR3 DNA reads TGCGCCAGCAGCTTGGGTTGGAGTGTCGGGGAGGAGGCCGGGGAGCTGTTTTTT.

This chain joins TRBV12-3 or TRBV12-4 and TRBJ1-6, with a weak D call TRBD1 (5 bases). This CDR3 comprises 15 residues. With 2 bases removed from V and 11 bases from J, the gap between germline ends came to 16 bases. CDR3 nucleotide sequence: TGTGCCAGCAGTTTAAGGGGAGGGAATGGACCACCCCTCCACTTT. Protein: CASSLRGGNGPPLHF.

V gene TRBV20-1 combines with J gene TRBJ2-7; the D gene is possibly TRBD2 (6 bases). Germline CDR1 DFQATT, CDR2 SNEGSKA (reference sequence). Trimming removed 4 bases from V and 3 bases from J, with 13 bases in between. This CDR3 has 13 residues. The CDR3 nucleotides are TGCAGTGCTAAAGTGGGGGGTCGCTACGAGCAGTACTTC. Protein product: CSAKVGGRYEQYF.

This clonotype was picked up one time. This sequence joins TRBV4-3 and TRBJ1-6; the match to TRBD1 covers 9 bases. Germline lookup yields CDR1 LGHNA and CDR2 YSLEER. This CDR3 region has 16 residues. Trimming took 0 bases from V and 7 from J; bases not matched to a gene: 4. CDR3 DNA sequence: TGCGCCAGCAGCCAAGAACTTGGACAGGGGAATTCACCCCTCCACTTT. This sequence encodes CASSQELGQGNSPLHF.

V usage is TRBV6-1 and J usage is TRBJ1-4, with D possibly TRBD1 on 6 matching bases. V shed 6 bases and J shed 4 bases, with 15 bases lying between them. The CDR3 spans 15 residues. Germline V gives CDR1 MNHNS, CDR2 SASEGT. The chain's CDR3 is CASRRSGGLNEKLFF. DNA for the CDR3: TGTGCCAGCAGGCGCTCGGGGGGCCTTAATGAAAAACTGTTTTTT.

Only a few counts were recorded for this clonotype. Here the CDR3 reads CASSFGPVNTEAFF. Here the CDR3 DNA reads TGTGCCAGCAGTTTCGGACCTGTGAACACTGAAGCTTTCTTT. V usage is TRBV6-5 and J usage is TRBJ1-1; D unresolved. With 4 bases removed from V and 0 bases from J, the gap between germline ends came to 9 bases. Germline CDR1 reads MNHEY; CDR2 reads SVGAGI. CDR3 length: 14 residues.